Here is one T cell receptor beta chain with its context. The antigen is undetermined. These data are taken from a study of shared clonotypes between healthy human individuals. At the deep level, the assay was run. The data were produced by immunoSEQ multiplex PCR, yet TCRdb's version contains in-frame clones alone and is incomplete. The profile shows over 2 million clones, about nine tenths of them singletons. Study-level findings and limits: Genetic and exposure-history diversity was limited by the few donors.

Source material: naive CD4+ T cells from PBMCs. Subset indicated: CD45RA+ positively selected. This clonotype was obtained from a man between 18 and 35 years old in good health. Some clones in this sample may be carry-over from other donors' samples.

CDR3 sequence (DNA): TGTGCCAGCAGTTCCCCCGGGGCTACCTACGAGCAGTACTTC. Translating it yields CASSSPGATYEQYF. This chain links TRBV6-6 with TRBJ2-7; D may correspond to TRBD1 or TRBD2 (5 bases each). The CDR3 covers 14 residues. V was shortened by 4 bases and J by 2 bases, with 12 bases between the two germline ends. Germline loops: CDR1 MNHNY, CDR2 SVGAGI (reference sequence).